This TCR beta chain was sequenced for a study of cytomegalovirus exposure and HLA in healthy donors. Points on this clone: Its antigen is unknown.

The PCR made use of 60 Vbeta and 13 Jbeta primers. Assay used: immunoSEQ multiplex PCR; TCRdb lists only in-frame clones, some missing. The sample records 100,000 or so clones, around 75% being singletons. Study-level findings and limits: The likely explanation for a cluster of highly shared sequence variants was sequencing artifact.

The source of this sequence is a woman between 18 and 29 years old in good health and CMV-seropositive. Sequencing was performed on PBMCs.

CDR3 DNA sequence: TGTGCCAGCATCCTCAGAAGGGAGACGGCTATAGGCTACACCTTC. Translation: CASILRRETAIGYTF. The chain links TRBV6-1 to TRBJ1-2; D not resolved. Trimming cost V 7 bases and J 8 bases, with 23 bases left between them. Germline CDR1 is MNHNS and CDR2 is SASEGT. The CDR3 is 15 amino acids.